This TCR beta chain was sequenced in a study of cytomegalovirus exposure and HLA in healthy donors (dated by TCRdb to the late 2010s). Broadly, across the study: According to an earlier analysis of a few hundred of the donors, about 190 million T cells yielded roughly 100 million unique TCR beta sequences and about 300 Gb of sequence data. Among several hundred genotyped donors of the cohort, an average of approximately 200,000 unique TCR beta nucleotide sequences was sequenced per donor, of which about 18% were non-productive. The study used immunosequencing to profile the T cell repertoires of hundreds of subjects and linked those repertoires to cytomegalovirus serostatus. Four to six DR-DQ haplotypes were handled as single units for association and clustering because linkage in the cohort was strong. The study was designed to test whether signatures of past pathogen exposure could be identified by cataloging public T cell receptors. To study patterns of TCR occurrence, a later analysis re-analyzed previously published TCR beta repertoires from several hundred donors and added high-resolution HLA genotyping. Donor age, sex, ethnicity and CMV serostatus were compiled together with the repertoire data. The genetic ancestry cluster associated with self-reported Caucasian donors included 81% of the 398 genotyped donors. Every repertoire in the discovery cohort had been generated on one and the same sequencing platform. Typing coverage varied by locus: roughly 620-640 donors for A, B, C, DRB1 and DQB1; approximately 500 for DQA1; approximately 570 for DPA1; roughly 450 for DPB1. A later genetic analysis used genome-wide SNP genotypes for 398 of the 666 donors, treating that subset as a discovery cohort. In the later analysis, no new phenotypic data were used to find candidate immune exposures; instead, reliance was placed on TCR beta sequences and their occurrence across donors. Roughly 300 gigabases of sequencing data and approximately 91 million unique TCR sequences made up an early release that covered fewer than 650 HLA-typed donors. The study combined high-throughput TCR immunosequencing, statistical association of individual TCRs with disease status, and machine learning to predict cytomegalovirus infection status. A separate validation cohort of roughly 110 different subjects was used in addition to the approximately 700-subject first cohort. Class I and class II HLA loci were covered by the typing at four-digit resolution. In an earlier analysis of 500 to 650 of the donors, high-throughput TCR beta sequencing was used to judge whether each TCR beta V gene segment behaved as functional or pseudogenic. The paper as a whole reports these results and caveats: Because HLA typing was missing for some donors at each locus, association tests included only the typed subset. At a false discovery rate of 0.05, a later analysis linked 16,951 TCR beta sequences to specific HLA alleles. A cluster of highly shared sequence variants was judged likely to be a technical artifact of the sequencing pipeline. Immune exposure information for the cohort was limited to CMV serostatus. Some IMGT-functional V segments, including TRBV6-2 and TRBV6-3, could not be distinguished by the 87-base-pair reads and were therefore excluded. A later genetic analysis reported fewer N-insertions in productive TCRs among donors in an Asian-associated ancestry cluster than the approximately 700-donor mean. The classifier was reported to diagnose cytomegalovirus status with high specificity and sensitivity in both the original and validation cohorts. Sequencing depth was assumed to be roughly uniform across donors in the presence/absence analyses, though that assumption may not hold. An association between a missense DCLRE1C variant and V-gene and J-gene trimming of TCR beta chains was found in a later genetic analysis and replicated in an independent cohort. The study listed over 150 TCR beta chains as associated with cytomegalovirus. Most TCR sequences were seen in very few donors, while some public TCRs were found in many individuals. Assigning TCR associations to individual alleles was difficult when HLA alleles, especially DR and DQ, strongly co-occurred. The authors suggested that the approach could potentially be generalized to other disease states and immunological phenotypes. In an earlier analysis of 587 of the donors, most TCR beta V segments appeared in productive rearrangements about 87% or about 30% of the time, broadly matching IMGT annotations. Compared with equally common non-associated chains, HLA-associated TCR beta chains in a later analysis were more clonally expanded and had lower generation probabilities. Most CMV-associated TCR beta chains appeared to be HLA-restricted in a later analysis, and the HLA associations seemed to be driven largely by CMV exposure. Because counts were too low, seventeen rarely observed V segments, including chromosome 9 orphons, were left out of the earlier analysis of some 640 of the donors. A further reported finding was that TCR beta sequences accurately predicted the HLA-A and HLA-B alleles for most subjects in the first cohort. Several of the top co-occurrence clusters appeared to be linked to parvovirus B19, influenza, CMV and Epstein-Barr virus, according to a later analysis. According to a later analysis, TCR association rates differed among HLA loci, with DRB1 alleles showing the most associated TCRs and HLA-C alleles showing the fewest. Only TCR beta chains were sequenced in this cohort, and the absence of alpha or paired-chain data limited detectable features. Linkage disequilibrium might explain the correlated functional status among segregating V segments, but an unknown experimental factor could not be excluded. Three of the identified cytomegalovirus-associated TCR beta chains were confirmed in vitro to be specific for cytomegalovirus antigens.

The CDR3 contains 12 residues, cysteine and phenylalanine counted. Just the 36-base CDR3 DNA is kept, in frame starting at base 1. The germline V gene specifies MDHEN as CDR1 and SYDVKM as CDR2. V loses 6 bases at its end and J loses 12 bases; junction bases beyond the gene matches: 9. Library prep was done by the immunoSEQ multiplex PCR assay. The multiplex PCR relied on a mix of 60 forward primers for TCR Vbeta segments and 13 reverse primers for TCR Jbeta segments. The CDR3 region of rearranged TCR beta genes was amplified from genomic DNA with a multiplex PCR assay. The amplified TCR beta libraries were sequenced on the Illumina HiSeq System as 87-base-pair reads. For the original study's pipeline: A later analysis counted around 72 million unique TCR beta chains across the 666 repertoires, and about 10 million of these chains were shared by at least two donors. To remove PCR and sequencing errors, raw reads were error-corrected and collapsed into unique sequences using a nearest-neighbor algorithm that merged closely related sequences. V, D and J gene segments were assigned by aligning CDR3 sequences to IMGT reference sequences. Each retained sequence needed at least a six-nucleotide match to both a V gene segment and a J gene segment. Rearrangements were called productive when the CDR3 lacked stop codons and stayed in frame with V and J; all others were non-productive. CDR3 was defined by IMGT convention, running from the second conserved V-encoded cysteine to the conserved J-encoded phenylalanine. Sequences without an unambiguous match to a single V gene segment were excluded from the earlier analysis of approximately 600 of the donors. An earlier analysis of some 610 of the donors called V segments functional above 56.7% productive rearrangements and segregating when the between-donor standard deviation exceeded 5%. To diagnose cytomegalovirus status from the catalog of TCR beta chain sequences, a statistical classification framework was built. A later analysis assigned V and J genes by comparing TCR nucleotide sequences with IMGT/GENE-DB human TR gene sequences. In a later analysis, CDR3 sequences and most-parsimonious VDJ recombination scenarios were assigned using the TCRdist pipeline. In a later analysis, each TCR beta chain was defined by its CDR3 amino acid sequence together with its V-gene family, and reads lacking a unique V-gene family were excluded. A later analysis removed 592 highly shared, low-generation-probability nucleotide sequences to deal with suspected cross-contamination and a sequencing artifact. For each public chain, a later analysis derived a clonal expansion index from normalized ranks of inferred template counts within each repertoire. In a later analysis, generation probabilities were computed with a VDJ recombination model fitted to out-of-frame rearrangements, and the resulting probabilities were checked against IGoR. In a later analysis, hypergeometric tests were used to score TCR-TCR, TCR-HLA and TCR-CMV co-occurrence, with a repertoire-size bias correction applied to TCR pairs. To estimate false discovery rates, a later analysis permuted the HLA or CMV assignments 20 times. In a later analysis, co-occurring TCRs were grouped with DBSCAN, and TCRdist sequence similarity was added when clustering was performed within HLA-allele-positive subsets. Co-occurrence clustering excluded repertoires with fewer than 30,000 or more than 120,000 public chains, plus five with anomalous nucleotide sharing. TCRdb took over this immuneACCESS table, retaining in-frame rearrangements with V and J assigned. Such tables are incomplete; in checked studies, under half of the missing clones stem from an unresolved V gene, and the remainder is unexplained. V, J and clone size were drawn from that table, and D and trimming were deduced from the DNA. This sample has some 130,000 clones in its table, and roughly four fifths of those were observed once. The top ten clonotypes cover about 11% of the sample.

The cohort consisted of 600 to 750 healthy bone marrow donors. At the time of sampling, every cohort member was nominally healthy, though immune exposures that went unrecorded were likely present. The donor was CMV seropositive and belonged to the group of 250 to 300 seropositive cohort members. A peripheral blood sample was collected from each donor, and TCR beta sequencing was performed on peripheral blood mononuclear cells. The Qiagen DNeasy Blood Extraction Kit was used to extract genomic DNA from the blood cell samples. Of note for this clone: The target of this receptor is not known. No quality values exist for individual bases; no much larger clone is one base distant.

The chain is made from TRBV28 and TRBJ2-3, with 7 central nucleotides matching TRBD2. The sequenced sample consisted of PBMCs. This TCR was recovered from a male donor in good health and CMV-seropositive. The nucleotide sequence reads TGTGCCAGCAGACTTGGTCGGGACTATCAGTATTTT. Its coded protein is CASRLGRDYQYF.